This is a list of T cell receptor beta chains from one sample in a study of immune cell composition in non-small cell lung cancer. Method: immunoSEQ multiplex PCR; TCRdb's copy keeps in-frame clones and lacks some. The sample yields over 15,000 clones, more than 60% seen once. These data were also filed under a second study, of CD4 T cells in lung cancer.

The material sequenced was non-adjacent lung tissue. The source of these receptors is a human donor with non-small cell lung cancer. Each CDR3 is given with its conserved first and last residue. Each record gives: clone size, V gene, J gene, D gene, CDR3 DNA, CDR3 protein. D genes are given only for firm matches. For some rows the clone size is stated as once, few or many, or as a class when expanded; others skip it.

abundance: NA
v_gene: TRBV7-9
j_gene: TRBJ1-1
d_gene: NA
CDR3nt: TGTGCCAGCAGACTCATGGGCGGCTCGTACACTGAAGCTTTCTTT
CDR3aa: CASRLMGGSYTEAFF

abundance: NA
v_gene: TRBV5-4
j_gene: TRBJ1-5
d_gene: TRBD1
CDR3nt: TGTGCCAGCAGCCTACAGGGGAGCCGACAGCCCCAGCATTTT
CDR3aa: CASSLQGSRQPQHF

abundance: NA
v_gene: TRBV6-5
j_gene: TRBJ2-3
d_gene: NA
CDR3nt: TGTGCCAGCAGACTGACACTCGTTCCCACAGATACGCAGTATTTT
CDR3aa: CASRLTLVPTDTQYF

abundance: NA
v_gene: TRBV11-3
j_gene: TRBJ2-1
d_gene: TRBD2
CDR3nt: TGTGCCAGCAGCTTAGGCCTAGCGGCCTACAATGAGCAGTTCTTC
CDR3aa: CASSLGLAAYNEQFF

abundance: NA
v_gene: TRBV19
j_gene: TRBJ1-5
d_gene: NA
CDR3nt: TGTGCCACCCGTGAGACAGGAGGGAGCAATCAGCCCCAGCATTTT
CDR3aa: CATRETGGSNQPQHF

abundance: NA
v_gene: TRBV7-3
j_gene: TRBJ2-7
d_gene: NA
CDR3nt: TGTGCCAGCAGCTTAGTTGCCAGCACCGAGCAGTACTTC
CDR3aa: CASSLVASTEQYF

abundance: NA
v_gene: TRBV27
j_gene: TRBJ1-5
d_gene: NA
CDR3nt: TGTGCCAGCACCTCCCAGGGAGGGGGCAATCAGCCCCAGCATTTT
CDR3aa: CASTSQGGGNQPQHF

abundance: NA
v_gene: TRBV2
j_gene: TRBJ2-2
d_gene: NA
CDR3nt: TGTGCCAGCAGTCACAGGGAGTCCCTAACCGGGGAGCTGTTTTTT
CDR3aa: CASSHRESLTGELFF

abundance: NA
v_gene: TRBV2
j_gene: TRBJ2-7
d_gene: TRBD1
CDR3nt: TGTGCCAGCAGTCTTAGACAGGGATACGAGCAGTACTTC
CDR3aa: CASSLRQGYEQYF

abundance: NA
v_gene: TRBV6-5
j_gene: TRBJ2-7
d_gene: TRBD1
CDR3nt: TGTGCCAGCAGTCCCGGACAGGGGAAATACGAGCAGTACTTC
CDR3aa: CASSPGQGKYEQYF

abundance: NA
v_gene: TRBV7-9
j_gene: TRBJ2-5
d_gene: NA
CDR3nt: TGTGCCGGAGAACCGGGACTCCAAGAGACCCAGTACTTC
CDR3aa: CAGEPGLQETQYF

abundance: NA
v_gene: TRBV18
j_gene: TRBJ1-1
d_gene: NA
CDR3nt: TGTGCCAGCTCGTCAACCTTTACCCTCACTGAAGCTTTCTTT
CDR3aa: CASSSTFTLTEAFF

abundance: once
v_gene: TRBV7-2
j_gene: TRBJ1-5
d_gene: NA
CDR3nt: TGTGCCAGCAGCTTAAGTACGGCAGGGGATCAGCCCCAGCATTTT
CDR3aa: CASSLSTAGDQPQHF

abundance: NA
v_gene: TRBV4-3
j_gene: TRBJ2-1
d_gene: TRBD2
CDR3nt: TGCGCCAGCAGCCAAGCGCGGGGGGGCCACTCCTACAATGAGCAGTTCTTC
CDR3aa: CASSQARGGHSYNEQFF

abundance: NA
v_gene: TRBV7-6
j_gene: TRBJ2-7
d_gene: NA
CDR3nt: TGTGCCAGCAGCCCAGACTTTGACAGAACCTACGGGCAGTACTTC
CDR3aa: CASSPDFDRTYGQYF

abundance: NA
v_gene: TRBV12-5
j_gene: TRBJ1-2
d_gene: NA
CDR3nt: TGTGCTAGTGGTTTGGCCTCCGGGGTATGGTATGGCTACACCTTC
CDR3aa: CASGLASGVWYGYTF

abundance: few
v_gene: TRBV7-2
j_gene: TRBJ1-3
d_gene: NA
CDR3nt: TGTGCCAGCAGCTTAACGTCAGTTCCTGGAAACACCATATATTTT
CDR3aa: CASSLTSVPGNTIYF

abundance: NA
v_gene: TRBV6-5
j_gene: TRBJ2-1
d_gene: NA
CDR3nt: TGTGCCAGCAGGCCGAACGGCGGGACTTGGAATGAGCAGTTCTTC
CDR3aa: CASRPNGGTWNEQFF

abundance: once
v_gene: TRBV10-3
j_gene: TRBJ2-1
d_gene: TRBD2
CDR3nt: TGTGCCATCAGTGGCGGGGGGCAACCCCCAGTTGAGCAGTTCTTC
CDR3aa: CAISGGGQPPVEQFF

abundance: NA
v_gene: TRBV6-5
j_gene: TRBJ1-2
d_gene: NA
CDR3nt: TGTGCCAGCACCCCCGGCCCCAGGAACTATGGCTACACCTTC
CDR3aa: CASTPGPRNYGYTF

abundance: NA
v_gene: TRBV6-5
j_gene: TRBJ2-4
d_gene: TRBD1
CDR3nt: TGTGCCAGCAGTTACGACTCCGGGACAGGGTCGAACATTCAGTACTTC
CDR3aa: CASSYDSGTGSNIQYF

abundance: NA
v_gene: TRBV7-2
j_gene: TRBJ2-5
d_gene: TRBD2
CDR3nt: TGTGCCAGCAGCTTTGGAGGGACTAGCCGCAGGGAGACCCAGTACTTC
CDR3aa: CASSFGGTSRRETQYF

abundance: NA
v_gene: TRBV9
j_gene: TRBJ1-3
d_gene: NA
CDR3nt: TGTGCCAGCAGCGTAGCTGGCGTTTCTGGAAACACCATATATTTT
CDR3aa: CASSVAGVSGNTIYF

abundance: NA
v_gene: TRBV29-1
j_gene: TRBJ1-2
d_gene: TRBD1
CDR3nt: TGCAGCGGGGGACAGCCTAACTATGGCTACACCTTC
CDR3aa: CSGGQPNYGYTF

abundance: NA
v_gene: TRBV5-5
j_gene: TRBJ2-3
d_gene: TRBD2
CDR3nt: TGTGCCAGCAGCTTAGCGGGTCGGGGGGGCCCTCGTGTCACAGATACGCAGTATTTT
CDR3aa: CASSLAGRGGPRVTDTQYF

abundance: NA
v_gene: TRBV10-3
j_gene: TRBJ2-3
d_gene: NA
CDR3nt: TGTGCCATCAATCCGGGGGGCGGCACAGATACGCAGTATTTT
CDR3aa: CAINPGGGTDTQYF

abundance: NA
v_gene: TRBV6-1
j_gene: TRBJ2-4
d_gene: NA
CDR3nt: TGTGCCAGCAGTGACCAGGGTTCCCTAGCCAAAAACATTCAGTACTTC
CDR3aa: CASSDQGSLAKNIQYF

abundance: NA
v_gene: TRBV7-2
j_gene: TRBJ2-7
d_gene: NA
CDR3nt: TGTGCCAGCAGCTTGCAGAAACCCAACAAGTTCTCCTCCTACGAGCAGTACTTC
CDR3aa: CASSLQKPNKFSSYEQYF

abundance: NA
v_gene: TRBV5-1
j_gene: TRBJ2-2
d_gene: NA
CDR3nt: TGCGCCAGCAGCTTGCCCACCGGCGCCGGGGAGCTGTTTTTT
CDR3aa: CASSLPTGAGELFF

abundance: NA
v_gene: TRBV4-2
j_gene: TRBJ1-6
d_gene: TRBD1
CDR3nt: TGTGCCAGCAGCCAGACCGACAGGGACGGGTCACCCCTCCACTTT
CDR3aa: CASSQTDRDGSPLHF

abundance: NA
v_gene: TRBV25-1
j_gene: TRBJ2-3
d_gene: NA
CDR3nt: TGTGCCAGCAGCCCACGGGACTTAACTAGCACAGATACGCAGTATTTT
CDR3aa: CASSPRDLTSTDTQYF

abundance: NA
v_gene: TRBV9
j_gene: TRBJ2-2
d_gene: NA
CDR3nt: TGTGCCACCGCGACAGAGAACACCGGGGAGCTGTTTTTT
CDR3aa: CATATENTGELFF

abundance: NA
v_gene: TRBV5-1
j_gene: TRBJ2-7
d_gene: TRBD1
CDR3nt: TGCGCCAGCAGCTTGGCGACAGGGGGAGGTTACGAGCAGTACTTC
CDR3aa: CASSLATGGGYEQYF

abundance: NA
v_gene: TRBV5-1
j_gene: TRBJ2-2
d_gene: TRBD1
CDR3nt: TGCGCCAGCAGCTGGGGGACAGCTTTCACCGGGGAGCTGTTTTTT
CDR3aa: CASSWGTAFTGELFF

abundance: NA
v_gene: TRBV5-4
j_gene: TRBJ2-1
d_gene: TRBD2
CDR3nt: TGTGCCAGCAGCTATACTAGCGGGGGGGGGAATGAGCAGTTCTTC
CDR3aa: CASSYTSGGGNEQFF

abundance: NA
v_gene: TRBV10-3
j_gene: TRBJ2-3
d_gene: NA
CDR3nt: TGTGCCATCAGTGAGTCCCTCCTGACTAGTGCCAACACAGATACGCAGTATTTT
CDR3aa: CAISESLLTSANTDTQYF

abundance: once
v_gene: TRBV18
j_gene: TRBJ1-1
d_gene: TRBD1
CDR3nt: TGTGCCAGCTCACGGCTGACAGGGGGCGTTGGCACTGAAGCTTTCTTT
CDR3aa: CASSRLTGGVGTEAFF

abundance: NA
v_gene: TRBV4-2
j_gene: TRBJ2-1
d_gene: NA
CDR3nt: TGTGCCAGCAGCCAAGTAGAAGGGACAAGTGCCTACAATGAGCAGTTCTTC
CDR3aa: CASSQVEGTSAYNEQFF

abundance: NA
v_gene: TRBV2
j_gene: TRBJ2-3
d_gene: TRBD2
CDR3nt: TGTGCCAGCAGTGTGGAGCGGGGAGGGGAAGATACGCAGTATTTT
CDR3aa: CASSVERGGEDTQYF

abundance: NA
v_gene: TRBV29-1
j_gene: TRBJ2-3
d_gene: TRBD2
CDR3nt: TGCAGCTTGGCAACGGGGAGGGCTAGGACAGATACGCAGTATTTT
CDR3aa: CSLATGRARTDTQYF

abundance: NA
v_gene: TRBV10-3
j_gene: TRBJ2-7
d_gene: TRBD2
CDR3nt: TGTGCCATCAGTGAGGCCCTAGCGGGGAAGAACGAGCAGTACTTC
CDR3aa: CAISEALAGKNEQYF

abundance: NA
v_gene: TRBV4-3
j_gene: TRBJ2-2
d_gene: NA
CDR3nt: TGCGCCAGCAGCCAAGTCCCTAGAGGGGAGCTGTTTTTT
CDR3aa: CASSQVPRGELFF

abundance: NA
v_gene: TRBV11-3
j_gene: TRBJ2-1
d_gene: NA
CDR3nt: TGTGCCAGCAGCTTAGATCTGGCCGCCTTGAATGAGCAGTTCTTC
CDR3aa: CASSLDLAALNEQFF

abundance: NA
v_gene: TRBV14
j_gene: TRBJ2-1
d_gene: NA
CDR3nt: TGTGCCAGCAGCCCCCCGTCGCGGGGCATCCCGAGGTTCTTC
CDR3aa: CASSPPSRGIPRFF

abundance: NA
v_gene: TRBV27
j_gene: TRBJ2-1
d_gene: NA
CDR3nt: TGTGCCAGCAGTCCCTTGGGTCAGGTGGAAGGCCAGTTCTTC
CDR3aa: CASSPLGQVEGQFF

abundance: NA
v_gene: TRBV18
j_gene: TRBJ1-2
d_gene: NA
CDR3nt: TGTGCCAGCTCACAAAACGGGGGGCGCATCTATGGCTACACCTTC
CDR3aa: CASSQNGGRIYGYTF